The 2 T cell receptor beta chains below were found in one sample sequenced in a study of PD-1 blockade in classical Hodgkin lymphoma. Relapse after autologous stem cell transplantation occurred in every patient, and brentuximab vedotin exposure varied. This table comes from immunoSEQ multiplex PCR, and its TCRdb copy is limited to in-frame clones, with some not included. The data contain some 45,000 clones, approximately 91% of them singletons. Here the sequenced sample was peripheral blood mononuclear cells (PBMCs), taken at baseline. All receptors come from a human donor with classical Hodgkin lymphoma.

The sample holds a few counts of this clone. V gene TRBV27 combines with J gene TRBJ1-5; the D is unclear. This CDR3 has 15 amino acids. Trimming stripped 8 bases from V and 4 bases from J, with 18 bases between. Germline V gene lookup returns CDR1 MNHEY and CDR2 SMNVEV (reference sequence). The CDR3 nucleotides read TGTGCCAGCCGCCTTGGACCGAAGAAGAATCAGCCCCAGCATTTT. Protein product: CASRLGPKKNQPQHF.

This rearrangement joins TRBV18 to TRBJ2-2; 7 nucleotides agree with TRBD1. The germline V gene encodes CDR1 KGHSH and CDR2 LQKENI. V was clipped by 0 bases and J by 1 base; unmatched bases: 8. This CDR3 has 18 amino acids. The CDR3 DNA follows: TGTGCCAGCTCACCACCGGGGTGGACAGGTTTGAACACCGGGGAGCTGTTTTTT. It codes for CASSPPGWTGLNTGELFF.